What follows describes a single T cell receptor (beta chain). The data were taken from a study of control samples from healthy donors and cancer patients. The V end was cut by 4 bases, the J end by 7 bases, with 8 bases between. Germline-derived CDR1 and CDR2 are MNHEY and SMNVEV (reference sequence). CDR3 length equals 12 residues. TCRdb keeps only in-frame clones here, not all; method: immunoSEQ multiplex PCR. The profile shows about 54,000 clones, around 96% of them singletons. The sample was blood. This clonotype was obtained from a woman aged 25-40 years in good health. The V and J genes are TRBV27 and TRBJ2-1, with D uncertain. The DNA of the CDR3 is TGTGCCAGCAGTTATGGTCTGAATGAGCAGTTCTTC. Translating gives CASSYGLNEQFF.